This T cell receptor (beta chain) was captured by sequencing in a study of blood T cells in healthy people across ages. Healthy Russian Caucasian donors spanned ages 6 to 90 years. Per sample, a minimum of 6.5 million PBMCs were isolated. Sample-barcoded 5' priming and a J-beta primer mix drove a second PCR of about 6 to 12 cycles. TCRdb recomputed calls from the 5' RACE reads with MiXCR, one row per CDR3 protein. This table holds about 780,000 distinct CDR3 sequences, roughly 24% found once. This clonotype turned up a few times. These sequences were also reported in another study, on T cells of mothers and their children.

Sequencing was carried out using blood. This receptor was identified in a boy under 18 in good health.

CDR3 nucleotides: TGCGCCAGCACCCTCCACACCTACCTGGAGACCCAGTACTTC. Protein product: CASTLHTYLETQYF. The gene calls are TRBV5-1 and TRBJ2-5; no clear D. V was pared by 6 bases and J by 5 bases, with 17 bases between. The length of the CDR3 is 14 residues. Germline-derived CDR1 and CDR2 are SGHRS and YFSETQ. Full variable domain (missing parts from reference TRBV5-1 and TRBJ2-5): KAGVTQTPRYLIKTRGQQVTLSCSPISGHRSVSWYQQTPGQGLQFLFEYFSETQRNKGNFPGRFSGRQFSNSRSEMNVSTLELGDSALYLCASTLHTYLETQYFGPGTRLLVL.